Given below is one T cell receptor beta chain in context. The antigen is not known. With UMI labels, 5' RACE was used to prepare the TRB cDNA libraries. TCRdb reanalyzed the 5' RACE reads, giving one entry per CDR3 protein sequence and no DNA. The table lists over 100,000 distinct CDR3 sequences. This sample is drawn from a study of CXCR3-negative and CXCR3-positive naive CD8 T cells. Study outcomes and limitations: Comparison of naive subsets found surface CD5 to be comparable, and TCR strength was inferred on the basis of TRB CDR3 properties.

Germline CDR1 is LGHNA and CDR2 is YNFKEQ. CDR3 length equals 12 residues. The TCR originated in a human donor in good health. Some clones in this sample may be carry-over from other donors' samples. Material for sequencing was naive CXCR3- CD8+ T cells from blood. Subset in this sample: CD45RO-CCR7+CD27+CD95- naive CD8+ T cells lacking CXCR3 (TNR3-). The chain carries TRBV4-2 and TRBJ2-7; the TCRdb D gene call, TRBD2, has no DNA to confirm it. CDR3 in amino acids: CASSQGRDEQYF.